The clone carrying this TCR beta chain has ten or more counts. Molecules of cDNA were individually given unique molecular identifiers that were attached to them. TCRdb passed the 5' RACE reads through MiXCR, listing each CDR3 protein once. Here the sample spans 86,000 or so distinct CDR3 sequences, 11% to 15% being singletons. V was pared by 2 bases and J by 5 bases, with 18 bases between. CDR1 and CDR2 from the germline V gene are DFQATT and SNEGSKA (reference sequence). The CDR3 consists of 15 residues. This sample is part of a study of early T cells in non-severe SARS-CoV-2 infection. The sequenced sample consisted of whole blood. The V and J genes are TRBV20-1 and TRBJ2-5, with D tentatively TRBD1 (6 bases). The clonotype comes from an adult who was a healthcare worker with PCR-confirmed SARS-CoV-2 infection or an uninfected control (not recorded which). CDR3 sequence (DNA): TGCAGTGCTAGACCGGACAGTCCCTCAGGGGAGACCCAGTACTTC. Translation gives CSARPDSPSGETQYF.